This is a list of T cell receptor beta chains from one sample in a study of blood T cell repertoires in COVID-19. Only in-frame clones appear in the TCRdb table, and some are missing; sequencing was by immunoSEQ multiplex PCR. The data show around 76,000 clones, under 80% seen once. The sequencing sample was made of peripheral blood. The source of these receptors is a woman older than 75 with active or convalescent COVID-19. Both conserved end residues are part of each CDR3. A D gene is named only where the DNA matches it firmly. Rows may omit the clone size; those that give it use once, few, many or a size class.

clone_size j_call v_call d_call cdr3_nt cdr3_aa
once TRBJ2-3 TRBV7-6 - TGTGCCAGCAGCTTATTCGGAGGGTACACAGATACGCAGTATTTT CASSLFGGYTDTQYF
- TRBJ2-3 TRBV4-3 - TGCGCCAGCAGCCAAGATGGATCGGCGGCCCCAACAGATACGCAGTATTTT CASSQDGSAAPTDTQYF
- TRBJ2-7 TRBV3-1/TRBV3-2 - TGTGCCAGCAGCCAATCGGGAAAGATCTACGAGCAGTACTTC CASSQSGKIYEQYF
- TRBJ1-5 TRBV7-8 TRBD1 TGTGCCAGCAGCTTGTCAGGGGGTTATCATCAGCCCCAGCATTTT CASSLSGGYHQPQHF
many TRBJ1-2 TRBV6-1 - TGTGCCAGCAGTGAAGAGTTACAGGGCGGCTATGGCTACACCTTC CASSEELQGGYGYTF
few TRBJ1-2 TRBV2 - TGTGCCAGCACCCGGGAGGGCAGTTTGAGCGGCTACACCTTC CASTREGSLSGYTF
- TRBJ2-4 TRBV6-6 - TGTGCCAGCACAAAAGGGGGAGCCAAAAACATTCAGTACTTC CASTKGGAKNIQYF
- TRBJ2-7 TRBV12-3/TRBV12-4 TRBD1 TGTGCCAGCAGTGCGGACAGGGGAAGAGAGCAGTACTTC CASSADRGREQYF
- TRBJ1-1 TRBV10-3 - TGTGCCATCAGTGACGAGGGGGGGCGCGTGGCTGAAGCTTTCTTT CAISDEGGRVAEAFF
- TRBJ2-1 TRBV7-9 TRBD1 TGTGCCAGCAGCTTAGGGACAGGGAGTTGGGTATACAATGAGCAGTTCTTC CASSLGTGSWVYNEQFF
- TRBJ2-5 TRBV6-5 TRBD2 TGTGCCAGTACTCGGACTAGCCGGGAGACCCAGTACTTC CASTRTSRETQYF
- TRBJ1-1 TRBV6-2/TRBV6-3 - TGTGCCAGCAGTCAACGGACGGGGGGTAACACTGAAGCTTTCTTT CASSQRTGGNTEAFF
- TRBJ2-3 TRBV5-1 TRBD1 TGCGCCAGCAGCTTACAGGGGCGCACAGATACGCAGTATTTT CASSLQGRTDTQYF
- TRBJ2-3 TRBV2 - TGTGCCAGCAGTGAAACAGTTCACACAGATACGCAGTATTTT CASSETVHTDTQYF
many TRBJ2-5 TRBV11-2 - TGTGCCAGCAGCCTACCACGGGACCCCCGGGGGGAGACCCAGTACTTC CASSLPRDPRGETQYF
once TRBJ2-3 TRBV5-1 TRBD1 TGCGCCAGCAGCTTGGGTACAGGGGGAGATACGCAGTATTTT CASSLGTGGDTQYF
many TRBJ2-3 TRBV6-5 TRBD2 TGTGCCAGCAGTTTTAATGAGCGGGGGGCCCGGGATACGCAGTATTTT CASSFNERGARDTQYF
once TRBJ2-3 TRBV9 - TGTGCCAGCAGTTCCCAGGGCACAGATACGCAGTATTTT CASSSQGTDTQYF
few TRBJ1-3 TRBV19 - TGTGCCGGGACCGGGACATCCCCTGGAAACACCATATATTTT CAGTGTSPGNTIYF
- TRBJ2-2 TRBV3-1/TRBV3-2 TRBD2 TGTGCCAGCAGCCAAGATGGGCTAGCGGCCGGGGAGCTGTTTTTT CASSQDGLAAGELFF
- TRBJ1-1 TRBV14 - TGTGCCAGCAGCCAACACGGTAACACTGAAGCTTTCTTT CASSQHGNTEAFF
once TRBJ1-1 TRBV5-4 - TGTGCCAGCAGCTCCAGGGTGAGGACTGAAGCTTTCTTT CASSSRVRTEAFF
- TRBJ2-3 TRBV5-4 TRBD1 TGTGCCAGCAGCCTAGCAGGGGGCTCTAGCACAGATACGCAGTATTTT CASSLAGGSSTDTQYF
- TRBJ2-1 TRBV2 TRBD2 TGTGCCAGCAGTGGGGGACTAGCGGGGGTGAAGGAGCAGTTCTTC CASSGGLAGVKEQFF
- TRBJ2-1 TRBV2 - TGTGCCAGCAGTCGAGGAGAGCAGTTCTTC CASSRGEQFF
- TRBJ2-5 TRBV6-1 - TGTGCCAGCAGTGAACCGACAGGACCGTACCAAGAGACCCAGTACTTC CASSEPTGPYQETQYF
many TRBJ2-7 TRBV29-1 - TGCAGCGTCGCACCCAACAGGGGAGGAAGGTCCTACGAGCAGTACTTC CSVAPNRGGRSYEQYF
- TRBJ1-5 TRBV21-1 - TGTGCCAGCAGCTCGCACCCCGGGCGGGTTAGCAATCAGCCCCAGCATTTT CASSSHPGRVSNQPQHF
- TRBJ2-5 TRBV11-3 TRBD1 TGTGCCAGCAGCTTCGGACAGGGAAGGGAGACCCAGTACTTC CASSFGQGRETQYF
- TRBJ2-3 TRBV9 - TGTGCCAGCAGCGCCTCGGGCACAGATACGCAGTATTTT CASSASGTDTQYF
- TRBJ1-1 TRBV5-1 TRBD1 TGCGCCAGCAGGAATACAGGGGGGACTGAAGCTTTCTTT CASRNTGGTEAFF
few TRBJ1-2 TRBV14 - TGTGCCAGCAGCCAAGATTCGGGGAGGGGATATGGCTACACCTTC CASSQDSGRGYGYTF
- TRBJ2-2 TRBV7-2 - TGTGCCAGCAGCTTAGGGGGCGGGGCGAACACCGGGGAGCCGTTTTTT CASSLGGGANTGEPFF
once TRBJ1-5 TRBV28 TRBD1 TGTGCCAGCAGCCAAGGGACAGGGCAATCGTGGCCCCAGCATTTT CASSQGTGQSWPQHF
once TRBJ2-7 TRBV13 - TGTGCCAGCAGCCCCGGACTGGTTCGTCCAGAGCAGTACTTC CASSPGLVRPEQYF
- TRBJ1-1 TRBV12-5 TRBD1 TGTGCTAGTAGAGACAGGGTGGGTGAAGCTTTCTTT CASRDRVGEAFF
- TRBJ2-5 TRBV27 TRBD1 TGTGCCAGCAGGCCATCAGGGGACAGGGGCCCGGAGACCCAGTACTTC CASRPSGDRGPETQYF
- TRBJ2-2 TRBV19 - TGTGCCAGTAGTTTCCGAGTCCGCGGGGAGCTGTTTTTT CASSFRVRGELFF
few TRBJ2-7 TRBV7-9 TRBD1 TGTGCCAGCAGCTTAGCTTTGGGGACAGGCGCCTACGAGCAGTACTTC CASSLALGTGAYEQYF
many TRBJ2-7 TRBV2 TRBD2 TGTGCCAGCAGTCGGACTAGTTTAGTCGAGCAGTACTTC CASSRTSLVEQYF
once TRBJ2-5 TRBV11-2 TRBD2 TGTGCCAGCAGAGGCGCCGGGACTAGCGGGGGGTACCAAGAGACCCAGTACTTC CASRGAGTSGGYQETQYF
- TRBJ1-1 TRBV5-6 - TGTGCCAGCAGCGGGGGACTCACTGAAGCTTTCTTT CASSGGLTEAFF
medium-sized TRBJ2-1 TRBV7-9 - TGTGCCAGCAGACGACAGCAGTTTAATGAGCAGTTCTTC CASRRQQFNEQFF
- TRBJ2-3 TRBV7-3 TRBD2 TGTGCCAGCAGCTCCGGGGTAGCGGGGGCCGCCCCCGGTACGCAGTATTTT CASSSGVAGAAPGTQYF
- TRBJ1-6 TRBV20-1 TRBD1 TGCAGTGCTAGTGACAGGGGTAATTCACCCCTCCACTTT CSASDRGNSPLHF
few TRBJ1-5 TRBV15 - TGTGCCACCAGCAGAGATGGGCAGCATCAGCCCCAGCATTTT CATSRDGQHQPQHF
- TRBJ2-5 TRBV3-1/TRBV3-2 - TGTGCCAGCAACCTGGAGCCGCGGGAGACCCAGTACTTC CASNLEPRETQYF
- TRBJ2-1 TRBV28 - TGTGCCAGCAGTTTACTAGACTTCAACAATGAGCAGTTCTTC CASSLLDFNNEQFF
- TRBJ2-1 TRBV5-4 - TGTGCCAGCAGCTTAACACCGGGGGAATACAATGAGCAGTTCTTC CASSLTPGEYNEQFF
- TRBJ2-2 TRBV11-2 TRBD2 TGTGCCAGCAGCTTACGAGCGGGGGGCCTCACCGGGGAGCTGTTTTTT CASSLRAGGLTGELFF
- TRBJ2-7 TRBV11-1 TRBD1 TGTGCCAGCAGCCAACGGGACAGGGGGCGCGGCGAGCAGTACTTC CASSQRDRGRGEQYF
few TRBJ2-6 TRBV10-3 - TGTGCCATTCCTGTTTTTTCTGGGGCCAACGTCCTGACTTTC CAIPVFSGANVLTF
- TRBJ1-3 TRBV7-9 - TGTGCCAGCAGCTCCCTGAGGGTCGCGGCGGGAGGAAACACCATATATTTT CASSSLRVAAGGNTIYF
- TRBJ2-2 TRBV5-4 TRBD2 TGTGCCAGCAGCTTGTTTGCGGGGGGGTCAGGGGAGCTGTTTTTT CASSLFAGGSGELFF